A single T cell receptor beta chain is shown here with its context. Clones were read by immunoSEQ multiplex PCR, and TCRdb kept only the in-frame ones, dropping some. The sample shows roughly 100,000 clones, approximately 90% of them seen only once. This sample is drawn from a study of T cell responses to AZD1222 COVID-19 vaccine. V was pared by 6 bases and J by 10 bases, with 21 bases between. This CDR3 contains 14 residues. Germline-derived CDR1 and CDR2 are MNHEY and SVGAGI. The sequence derives from an adult who received the AZD1222 COVID-19 vaccine. V and J are TRBV6-5 and TRBJ1-1; D gene unclear. The input for sequencing was peripheral blood, taken 28 days after the second AZD1222 dose. CDR3 in DNA: TGTGCCAGCAGCTCCACCCGGTCGAAAATAGGAGCTTTCTTT. As protein: CASSSTRSKIGAFF.